This is a list of T cell receptor beta chains from one sample in a study of T cells in Graves' hyperthyroidism and ophthalmopathy. Each CDR3 protein is one row after TCRdb ran MiXCR on the multiplex PCR reads. Among 660,000 or so distinct CDR3 sequences listed, under 25% were seen once. Sequenced input: blood. These receptors were collected from a man aged 25 to 45 with Graves' ophthalmopathy. CDR3s include the opening cysteine and the closing phenylalanine or tryptophan. D genes are given only for firm matches. The size of a clone is reported for some rows only, either as once, few or many, or as a class for expanded clones.

v_gene,abundance,d_gene,j_gene,CDR3nt,CDR3aa
TRBV9,NA,TRBD2,TRBJ2-1,TGTGCCAGCAGCGCGACTAGCGGACCCCTGGATGAGCAGTTCTTC,CASSATSGPLDEQFF
TRBV12-3/TRBV12-4,NA,NA,TRBJ2-7,TGTGCCAGCAGCCTAAGGGACTTCTCCTGGAGGGAGCAGTACTTC,CASSLRDFSWREQYF
TRBV11-3,few,TRBD2,TRBJ2-3,TGTGCCAGCAGCGCCGGACCCATTAGCGGGAGGAGGGCAGATACGCAGTATTTT,CASSAGPISGRRADTQYF
TRBV6-2/TRBV6-3,NA,NA,TRBJ1-2,TGTGCCAGCAGTGCCGACAGGTCCTATGGCTACACCTTC,CASSADRSYGYTF
TRBV28,NA,NA,TRBJ2-3,TGTGCCAGCAGTTTGGGTACCTTCACAGATACGCAGTATTTT,CASSLGTFTDTQYF
TRBV12-3/TRBV12-4,NA,NA,TRBJ2-5,TGTGCCAGCAGTGTTTGGGGGCAGGGTGGGGAGACCCAGTACTTC,CASSVWGQGGETQYF
TRBV12-3/TRBV12-4,many,TRBD1,TRBJ1-1,TGTGCCAGCAGTCCTTCGGACAGGGTCAGGACTGAAGCTTTCTTT,CASSPSDRVRTEAFF
TRBV28,many,NA,TRBJ2-1,TGTGCCAGCAGTCCTCTGGGGGACGTCAATGAGCAGTTCTTC,CASSPLGDVNEQFF
TRBV27,NA,TRBD2,TRBJ2-2,TGTGCCAGCAGTTTAGGACTAGTTGAGACCGGGGAGCTGTTTTTT,CASSLGLVETGELFF
TRBV20-1,NA,NA,TRBJ2-1,TGCAGTGCTAGACCCCAGGGGCCGCTCGAGCCCAATGAGCAGTTCTTC,CSARPQGPLEPNEQFF
TRBV6-1,NA,TRBD2,TRBJ2-1,TGTGCCAGCAGTGTGAGCCTGGAAGGATTAGCGGGAGGACGATACAATGAGCAGTTCTTC,CASSVSLEGLAGGRYNEQFF
TRBV11-2,NA,TRBD2,TRBJ2-7,TGTGCCAGCAGCTCCGGTAGACTAGCGGGAGTTAGGGGAACCTACGAGCAGTACTTC,CASSSGRLAGVRGTYEQYF
TRBV3-1,many,NA,TRBJ1-1,TGTGCCAGCAGCCAACGGGACATTTCCACTGAAGCTTTCTTT,CASSQRDISTEAFF
TRBV7-2,many,TRBD2,TRBJ2-1,TGTGCCAGCAGCCCACTAGCGGGTTACAATGAGCAGTTCTTC,CASSPLAGYNEQFF
TRBV9,NA,NA,TRBJ2-1,TGTGCCAGCAGCGTAGAGGGTAGAAATAGGGATGAGCAGTTCTTC,CASSVEGRNRDEQFF
TRBV11-2,many,NA,TRBJ1-4,TGTGCCAGCAGCTCCGGCCCGGGCAAACTGTTTTTT,CASSSGPGKLFF
TRBV5-6,NA,NA,TRBJ2-5,TGTGCCAGCAGCTTGGTGTACACTGAGACCCAGTACTTC,CASSLVYTETQYF
TRBV4-1,NA,TRBD2,TRBJ2-2,TGCGCCAGCAGCCAAGAACTAGCGGGAGGATGGACCGGGGAGCTGTTTTTT,CASSQELAGGWTGELFF
TRBV2,NA,TRBD2,TRBJ2-2,TGTGCCAGCAGTGAATGGCTAGCGGGATCGAACACCGGGGAGCTGTTTTTT,CASSEWLAGSNTGELFF
TRBV29-1,NA,NA,TRBJ2-3,TGCAGCGTTGAGTTGGCAGGACCTACGACTAGCACAGATACGCAGTATTTT,CSVELAGPTTSTDTQYF
TRBV6-1,many,NA,TRBJ2-7,TGTGCCAGCAGAGGGGGCGCGGGGCCTACCTACGAGCAGTACTTC,CASRGGAGPTYEQYF
TRBV20-1,NA,NA,TRBJ1-1,TGCAGTGCTAGAGAGCCTACACCGAACACTGAAGCTTTCTTT,CSAREPTPNTEAFF
TRBV19,few,TRBD1,TRBJ2-1,TGTGCCACAAGACTACAGGGGGCTTCCAACAATGAGCAGTTCTTC,CATRLQGASNNEQFF
TRBV15,few,TRBD1,TRBJ2-2,TGTGCCACCTTGCCCGGGACAGGGGGCTCCGGGGAGCTGTTTTTT,CATLPGTGGSGELFF
TRBV20-1,NA,TRBD1,TRBJ2-3,TGCAGTGCTAGTCTGGGGACAGGGGGCGTTCGGACAGATACGCAGTATTTT,CSASLGTGGVRTDTQYF
TRBV20-1,many,TRBD2,TRBJ2-7,TGCAGTGCTAGAGAGGGACTAGCGAACTACGAGCAGTACTTC,CSAREGLANYEQYF
TRBV30,few,TRBD1,TRBJ2-1,TGTGCCTGGAGTTTGAAGGACAGGGTATACAATGAGCAGTTCTTC,CAWSLKDRVYNEQFF
TRBV6-4,few,NA,TRBJ1-2,TGTGCCAGCAGAGAAACAAGCGCAGATAACTATGGCTACACCTTC,CASRETSADNYGYTF
TRBV12-3/TRBV12-4,NA,NA,TRBJ2-2,TGTGCCAGTACTACCGGGGAGCTGTTTTTT,CASTTGELFF
TRBV3-1,NA,TRBD1,TRBJ2-2,TGTGCCAGCAGCCAAGATAGACAGGGGATCACCGGGGAGCTGTTTTTT,CASSQDRQGITGELFF
TRBV5-6,NA,NA,TRBJ2-7,TGTGCCAGCAGCTCGGACCCGAGCTCCTACGAGCAGTACTTC,CASSSDPSSYEQYF
TRBV11-2,few,NA,TRBJ1-3,TGTGCCAGCAGCCTAACCTCTGGCTCTGGAAACACCATATATTTT,CASSLTSGSGNTIYF
TRBV3-1,NA,NA,TRBJ1-2,TGTGCCAGCAGCCAGGGAACGGCCTATGGCTACACCTTC,CASSQGTAYGYTF
TRBV6-1,NA,NA,TRBJ1-2,TGTGCCAGCAGTGGTGGGACCGCCCCTAGCACTGGCTACACCTTC,CASSGGTAPSTGYTF
TRBV20-1,few,NA,TRBJ1-2,TGCAGTGCCCGCCGGGGGGGTGAAGGTGGCTACACCTTC,CSARRGGEGGYTF
TRBV7-9,NA,NA,TRBJ2-3,TGTGCCAGCAGCTTATCCAATACGCAGTATTTT,CASSLSNTQYF
TRBV4-1,NA,NA,TRBJ1-3,TGCGCCAGCAGCCAAGCCGGGCCCAGCAAGACCTCTGGAAACACCATATATTTT,CASSQAGPSKTSGNTIYF
TRBV12-3/TRBV12-4,few,NA,TRBJ1-6,TGTGCCAGCAGCCTAGGGGCCCCTAATTCACCCCTCCACTTT,CASSLGAPNSPLHF
TRBV19,few,NA,TRBJ2-7,TGTGCCAGTAGTTCCCGGACGGTCTCCTACGAGCAGTACTTC,CASSSRTVSYEQYF
TRBV25-1,NA,TRBD1,TRBJ2-7,TGTGCCAGCAGTGAATCCCCGACAGGGGTCAGCCACGAGCAGTACTTC,CASSESPTGVSHEQYF
TRBV30,many,NA,TRBJ1-5,TGTGCCTGGAGTGCCGGCCGCAATCAGCCCCAGCATTTT,CAWSAGRNQPQHF
TRBV5-1,NA,TRBD1,TRBJ2-7,TGCGCCAGCAGCCTTGCTGGCTCCCCGGGACAGGGCTCCTACGAGCAGTACTTC,CASSLAGSPGQGSYEQYF
TRBV2,few,TRBD1,TRBJ1-6,TGTGCCAGCAGCGCCCAACAGGGGGCTGGTTCACCCCTCCACTTT,CASSAQQGAGSPLHF
TRBV27,NA,TRBD1,TRBJ2-1,TGTGCCAGCAGTTTAGCCGTGACAGGGTTCCGAGATGAGCAGTTCTTC,CASSLAVTGFRDEQFF
TRBV5-1,NA,NA,TRBJ1-2,TGCGCCAGCAGCACCCCCGCCGAGGGTGGCGGCTACACCTTC,CASSTPAEGGGYTF
TRBV20-1,NA,NA,TRBJ2-7,TGCAGTGCTAGAGACGGGGGCCTCCACTCCTACGAGCAGTACTTC,CSARDGGLHSYEQYF
TRBV7-9,NA,NA,TRBJ2-5,TGTGCCAGCAGCTTCAAAGGGGGGTTGCAAGAGACCCAGTACTTC,CASSFKGGLQETQYF
TRBV7-9,many,NA,TRBJ2-1,TGTGCCAGCAGACCACCACTATACAATGAGCAGTTCTTC,CASRPPLYNEQFF
TRBV20-1,NA,NA,TRBJ1-3,TGCAGTGCTAGAGATTTGGGGTCTTGGCTTGGAAACACCATATATTTT,CSARDLGSWLGNTIYF
TRBV7-9,many,TRBD2,TRBJ2-1,TGTGCCAGCAGCTTAGGGGGACTAGCTAGCGATGAGCAGTTCTTC,CASSLGGLASDEQFF
TRBV9,NA,NA,TRBJ2-2,TGTGCCAGCAGCGTAGAGGACATGGTCTCCGGGGAGCTGTTTTTT,CASSVEDMVSGELFF
TRBV3-1,NA,TRBD2,TRBJ2-7,TGTGCCGGCAGCCAAGTTACCCCGGGACTAGCGGTCGAGCAGTACTTC,CAGSQVTPGLAVEQYF
TRBV7-2,NA,NA,TRBJ1-4,TGTGCCAGCAGCCGACGGGCCATAGTAACTAATGAAAAACTGTTTTTT,CASSRRAIVTNEKLFF
TRBV29-1,NA,TRBD1,TRBJ2-1,TGCAGCGTCGAAGCTTTAACAGGGGCGCCCTCCAATGAGCAGTTCTTC,CSVEALTGAPSNEQFF
TRBV20-1,NA,TRBD2,TRBJ2-7,TGCAGTGCTAGGGGACTAGCGGGGACGAACTCCTACGAGCAGTACTTC,CSARGLAGTNSYEQYF
TRBV28,many,NA,TRBJ1-5,TGTGCCAGCAGTTTACGAGGGACGTCGGGCAATCAGCCCCAGCATTTT,CASSLRGTSGNQPQHF
TRBV12-3/TRBV12-4,NA,TRBD2,TRBJ2-2,TGTGCCAGCGGAGGGACTAGCGCCGCCACCGGGGAGCTGTTTTTT,CASGGTSAATGELFF
TRBV30,few,NA,TRBJ1-2,TGTGCCTGGAGTGTACCCTATGGCTACACCTTC,CAWSVPYGYTF
TRBV2,many,TRBD2,TRBJ2-7,TGTGCCATACAGGGACTAGCGAGGGGAGGAGAGCAGTACTTC,CAIQGLARGGEQYF
TRBV11-2,many,NA,TRBJ2-1,TGTGCCAGCAGCCCCGCCAGGATTCAGTTCTTC,CASSPARIQFF